Listed below are T cell receptor beta chains from one sample, sequenced in a study of PD-1 blockade in classical Hodgkin lymphoma. The table came from immunoSEQ multiplex PCR; TCRdb's copy has only in-frame clones and leaves some out. This sample carries about 40,000 clones, about three quarters of them seen once, and the ten largest clones take 9.5% to 12%. Sample: peripheral blood mononuclear cells (PBMCs), taken at baseline. The receptors shown here come from a human donor with classical Hodgkin lymphoma. CDR3s include the opening cysteine and the closing phenylalanine or tryptophan. Each record gives: D gene, V gene, CDR3 protein. A D gene is named only where the DNA matches it firmly.

d_call: TRBD2; v_call: TRBV9; cdr3_aa: CASSVGGLAGFPEQYF
d_call: TRBD1; v_call: TRBV6-4; cdr3_aa: CASRIQGYGYTF
d_call: TRBD2; v_call: TRBV6-6; cdr3_aa: CASTRAGATDTQYF
d_call: -; v_call: TRBV4-3; cdr3_aa: CASSQDLQLAYEQYF
d_call: TRBD2; v_call: TRBV7-9; cdr3_aa: CASSPRTSGRAYPYEQYF
d_call: -; v_call: TRBV7-2; cdr3_aa: CASSLAATASTDTQYF
d_call: -; v_call: TRBV28; cdr3_aa: CASSLRGGNTEAFF
d_call: TRBD2; v_call: TRBV2; cdr3_aa: CASSVLASGYEQYF
d_call: -; v_call: TRBV10-3; cdr3_aa: CAISDGDEAFF
d_call: -; v_call: TRBV5-4; cdr3_aa: CASSSGSNPLGHEQYF
d_call: -; v_call: TRBV6-1; cdr3_aa: CASSVPIDTGELFF
d_call: -; v_call: TRBV19; cdr3_aa: CASKMVTAGFYGYTF
d_call: TRBD1; v_call: TRBV7-8; cdr3_aa: CASSLEAGGQPQHF
d_call: -; v_call: TRBV27; cdr3_aa: CASSLSRYNEQFF
d_call: TRBD2; v_call: TRBV29-1; cdr3_aa: CSVGRGETQYF
d_call: -; v_call: TRBV11-3; cdr3_aa: CASSTQFEGYEQYF
d_call: -; v_call: TRBV4-3; cdr3_aa: CASSQDTSERTKGETQYF
d_call: -; v_call: TRBV28; cdr3_aa: CASSIQLSGEKLFF
d_call: TRBD2; v_call: TRBV4-1; cdr3_aa: CASSQVLGLAGGNIQYF
d_call: TRBD2; v_call: TRBV13; cdr3_aa: CASSLGLAGYEQYF
d_call: TRBD2; v_call: TRBV6-6; cdr3_aa: CASKPLAGTTGELFF
d_call: -; v_call: TRBV25-1; cdr3_aa: CASSEKTQYF
d_call: -; v_call: TRBV6-5; cdr3_aa: CASSYDAATNTEAFF
d_call: -; v_call: TRBV5-1; cdr3_aa: CASSLGGPGPQETQYF
d_call: -; v_call: TRBV6-5; cdr3_aa: CASTSGGSGANVLTF
d_call: -; v_call: TRBV2; cdr3_aa: CASSRAWGRGQPQHF
d_call: TRBD2; v_call: TRBV4-1; cdr3_aa: CASSPRERNNEQFF
d_call: TRBD2; v_call: TRBV28; cdr3_aa: CASSFSPSGRAHNEQFF
d_call: TRBD1; v_call: TRBV11-1; cdr3_aa: CASSSYRGRETQYF
d_call: -; v_call: TRBV28; cdr3_aa: CASSFLAKFVRNEQFF
d_call: -; v_call: TRBV28; cdr3_aa: CATQRPHYSNQPQHF
d_call: -; v_call: TRBV28; cdr3_aa: CASSLGAGYRQPQHF
d_call: TRBD1; v_call: TRBV28; cdr3_aa: CASRNDYGDSYYEQYF
d_call: -; v_call: TRBV5-4; cdr3_aa: CASSLSSGGQETQYF